The 28 T cell receptor beta chains in this list originate from one sample, sequenced in a study of a mutant IDH1 vaccine in newly diagnosed glioma. As for time point: week 23, last vaccination. Alongside topical imiquimod, each dose of vaccine comprised 300 ug of mutant IDH1 20-mer peptide. Profiling relied on immunoSEQ multiplex PCR, and the TCRdb table lists in-frame clones only, not all of them. Here the sample spans 88,000 or so clones, 65% to 90% being singletons. Their cognate antigens are unknown. This material consisted of PBMCs, taken from a glioma patient whose treatment included an IDH1 peptide vaccine. These TCRs come from a man younger than 45 with glioma. Some clones in this sample may be carry-over from other donors' samples.

The chain links TRBV14 to TRBJ2-2; D gene uncertain. This CDR3 spans 14 amino acids. The germline V gene has CDR1 SGHDN and CDR2 FVKESK. The V gene lost 0 bases and the J gene lost 6 bases, with 8 bases spanning the gap. CDR3 sequence: CASSQDLVAGELFF. In DNA, the CDR3 is TGTGCCAGCAGCCAAGATTTAGTAGCCGGGGAGCTGTTTTTT.

As concerns this clone: This sample includes further DNA sequences coding for the same CDR3. CDR3 DNA: TGTGCCAGCAGCCGATGGACTAGCGGGAGTGGGCTATACGAGCAGTACTTC. Its translation is CASSRWTSGSGLYEQYF. This sequence joins TRBV7-8 and TRBJ2-7, with TRBD2 matching over 13 bases. With V trimmed by 5 bases and J by 4 bases, 11 bases remained unmatched. Looked up from germline, CDR1 is SGHVS and CDR2 is FQNEAQ. CDR3 length: 17 amino acids.

In this sample, this clone turned up once. The V gene is TRBV6-1, the J gene TRBJ2-2, with D unclear. Trimming removed 2 bases at V and 3 bases at J, with 16 bases between. This CDR3 is 17 amino acids long. Looked up from germline, CDR1 is MNHNS and CDR2 is SASEGT. CDR3 in DNA: TGTGCCAGCAGTGAACGAAACTCCGTGGTCCACACCGGGGAGCTGTTTTTT. Its protein is CASSERNSVVHTGELFF.

The chain uses TRBV5-1 and TRBJ1-1; D is undetermined. V gave up 8 bases and J gave up 3 bases, with 8 bases separating them. CDR3 size: 11 residues. Germline V CDR1 and CDR2: SGHRS, YFSETQ. CDR3 protein: CASRAYTEAFF. CDR3 sequence (DNA): TGCGCCAGTAGGGCCTACACTGAAGCTTTCTTT.

Regarding this clone: The final CDR3 position lacks the conserved phenylalanine or tryptophan, pointing to a likely read error. The limits of the CDR3 on the DNA are not certain, so only TCRdb's listed CDR3 is given. The chain carries TRBV7-9 and TRBJ2-7. The germline V gene has CDR1 SEHNR and CDR2 FQNEAQ (reference sequence). The CDR3 spans 10 amino acids, including both terminal residues. CDR3 residues: CASSPPRPGN.

The V gene is TRBV7-9, the J gene TRBJ2-5; D perhaps matches TRBD2 (5 bases). Between the trimmed V and J ends, which lost 5 bases and 0 bases, there was a span of 13 bases. Germline-derived CDR1 and CDR2 are SEHNR and FQNEAQ (reference sequence). The CDR3 covers 15 residues. In DNA form, the CDR3 reads TGTGCCAGCAGCCTCGGGGTGGGCAACCAAGAGACCCAGTACTTC. Protein sequence: CASSLGVGNQETQYF.

This clone was found a few times. The chain has TRBV9 and TRBJ1-1; no definite D call. There are 15 residues in the CDR3. Per germline, CDR1 SGDLS and CDR2 YYNGEE. V lost 4 bases, J lost 6 bases, and 19 bases lay in between. The CDR3 reads CASSPTGRPSAEAFF. The CDR3 DNA sequence: TGTGCCAGCAGCCCTACCGGACGGCCCTCCGCTGAAGCTTTCTTT.

V is TRBV30 and J is TRBJ1-1; possibly TRBD1 for D (5 bases). CDR1 and CDR2 from the germline V gene are GTSNPN and SVGIG (reference sequence). The CDR3 runs 12 residues. V gave up 3 bases and J gave up 9 bases, with 14 bases separating them. CDR3: CAWRPGAKKAFF. The CDR3 DNA reads TGTGCCTGGAGACCTGGGGCAAAAAAAGCTTTCTTT.

The genes are TRBV4-1 and TRBJ2-7; 9 positions match TRBD2. The CDR3 has 17 residues. The trim removed 4 bases at V and 3 bases at J, leaving 13 bases unmatched. Germline-derived CDR1 and CDR2 are MGHRA and YSYEKL. CDR3 sequence: CASSRLSSGRMRYEQYF. Written as DNA, the CDR3 is TGCGCCAGCAGCCGACTCAGCAGCGGGAGGATGCGCTACGAGCAGTACTTC.

The chain couples TRBV18 to TRBJ2-1; 9 nucleotides line up with TRBD2. CDR1 is KGHSH and CDR2 is LQKENI in the germline V gene. V gave up 2 bases and J gave up 0 bases; unmatched junction bases: 5. The CDR3 is made up of 17 amino acids. CDR3 region: CASSPGLAGSSYNEQFF. The DNA for the CDR3 is TGTGCCAGCTCACCAGGGCTAGCGGGGAGCTCCTACAATGAGCAGTTCTTC.

The chain links TRBV10-3 to TRBJ1-5; 8 nucleotides match TRBD1. The CDR3 has 17 residues. Germline CDR1 and CDR2: ENHRY and SYGVKD. J gave up 1 base and V 3 bases, and 8 bases lay outside the gene matches. The CDR3 loop reads CAISDTTGAYSNQPQHF. CDR3 nucleotides: TGTGCCATCAGTGATACGACAGGGGCATACAGCAATCAGCCCCAGCATTTT.

The gene calls are TRBV18 and TRBJ1-4; possibly TRBD1 for D (5 bases). V was shortened by 0 bases and J by 8 bases, with 13 bases between the two germline ends. This CDR3 spans 15 amino acids. CDR1 and CDR2 from the germline V gene are KGHSH and LQKENI. CDR3 sequence reads: CASSPPSQGHEKLFF. Written as DNA, the CDR3 is TGTGCCAGCTCACCACCGAGTCAGGGTCACGAAAAACTGTTTTTT.

The V gene is TRBV18, the J gene TRBJ2-1; D tentatively reads TRBD1 or TRBD2 (5 bases each). Germline V gives CDR1 KGHSH, CDR2 LQKENI. The length of the CDR3 is 15 residues. V was shortened by 6 bases and J by 9 bases, with 21 bases between the two germline ends. The CDR3 DNA is TGTGCCAGCTCCCCATCCCGGGACGGGTGGGGTGAGCAGTTCTTC. Translation gives CASSPSRDGWGEQFF.

The chain carries TRBV19 and TRBJ2-6; no reliable D call. V was cut by 2 bases and J by 4 bases, with 6 bases left in between. The germline gives CDR1 LNHDA, CDR2 SQIVND (reference sequence). The CDR3 loop spans 14 amino acids. CDR3 protein: CASSISRGANVLTF. In nucleotides, the CDR3 is TGTGCCAGTAGTATAAGTAGAGGGGCCAACGTCCTGACTTTC.

The rearrangement uses TRBV7-6 and TRBJ1-6; no clear D gene. The CDR3 totals 14 residues. The V gene's germline CDR1 is SGHVS and CDR2 FNYEAQ. The ends were cut back, 1 base at V and 12 bases at J, with 13 bases in the middle. CDR3 DNA sequence: TGTGCCAGCAGCTTAGAACAGCGGCGGGAACCCCTCCACTTT. It specifies CASSLEQRREPLHF.

The chain joins TRBV11-1 to TRBJ2-1; the match to TRBD1 covers 10 bases. Germline V gives CDR1 SGHAT, CDR2 FQDESV (reference sequence). Unmatched junction bases numbered 4, after V lost 4 bases and J lost 4 bases. The CDR3 spans 15 residues. CDR3 sequence (DNA): TGTGCCAGCAGCTCCCGGACAGGGGGTTACAATGAGCAGTTCTTC. Its translation is CASSSRTGGYNEQFF.

The J gene is TRBJ1-6, the V gene TRBV13; 9 nucleotides match TRBD1. CDR3 size: 15 residues. The junction had 2 bases not matched to a gene; V was cut back by 5 bases and J by 3 bases. Germline CDR1 PRHDT, CDR2 FYEKMQ (reference sequence). Here the CDR3 DNA reads TGTGCCAGCAGCACGGACAGGGGCTATAATTCACCCCTCCACTTT. It translates to CASSTDRGYNSPLHF.

The chain has TRBV27 and TRBJ2-1, with 9 bases that match TRBD2. The CDR3 extends over 15 amino acids. CDR1 and CDR2 from the germline V gene are MNHEY and SMNVEV (reference sequence). J was trimmed by 4 bases and V by 5 bases; bases with no gene match: 6. The DNA of the CDR3 is TGTGCCAGCAGTCTACAGCGGGAGGCATACAATGAGCAGTTCTTC. This translates into CASSLQREAYNEQFF.

The V call is TRBV2, the J call TRBJ2-3; 10 nucleotides agree with TRBD2. The CDR3 totals 14 residues. The germline CDR1 and CDR2 sequences are SNHLY and FYNNEI. V shed 6 bases and J 6 bases; nucleotides not matched to a gene: 6. The CDR3 protein is CASSGGLAWDTQYF. CDR3 sequence (DNA): TGTGCCAGCAGCGGGGGACTAGCGTGGGATACGCAGTATTTT.

V usage is TRBV7-9 and J usage is TRBJ2-7; maybe TRBD2 (5 bases). The V gene lost 1 base and the J gene lost 7 bases, with 14 bases spanning the gap. The CDR3 loop spans 14 amino acids. Germline CDR1 and CDR2: SEHNR and FQNEAQ (reference sequence). As DNA, the CDR3 is TGTGCCAGCAGCTTAGGAGGGCTAAGCTGGGAGCAGTACTTC. Amino acid sequence: CASSLGGLSWEQYF.

The J gene is TRBJ2-1, the V gene TRBV6-5, with 10 nucleotides matching TRBD2. V trimming: 6 bases; J trimming: 7 bases; junction bases outside the gene matches: 9. Looked up from germline, CDR1 is MNHEY and CDR2 is SVGAGI. CDR3 size: 15 residues. CDR3 protein: CASRVSTSGHNEQFF. CDR3 nucleotides: TGTGCCAGCAGAGTTTCGACTAGCGGGCATAATGAGCAGTTCTTC.

The chain couples TRBV2 to TRBJ1-2; the match to TRBD1 covers 10 bases. The CDR3 runs to 12 residues. CDR1 and CDR2 from the germline V gene are SNHLY and FYNNEI. V dropped 6 bases and J dropped 7; count of bases not matched to a gene: 2. DNA of the CDR3: TGTGCCAGCAGGGACAGGGGGGGTGGCTACACCTTC. It translates to CASRDRGGGYTF.

For the CDR3, the DNA is TGTGCCAGTAGTGGACTCGGCAGGACCTCTCAGCCCCAGCATTTT. This sequence encodes CASSGLGRTSQPQHF. The chain has TRBV19 and TRBJ1-5; D gene uncertain. CDR3 length equals 15 residues. Germline V gene lookup returns CDR1 LNHDA and CDR2 SQIVND (reference sequence). V lost 5 bases and J lost 6, with 17 bases in between.

This clone was found once. The chain joins TRBV5-8 to TRBJ1-5; no reliable D call. The CDR3 has 15 amino acids. Trimming left V 4 bases short and J 2 bases short, with 13 bases between. CDR1 is SGHTS, CDR2 YDEGEE, per germline. DNA for the CDR3: TGTGCCAGCAGCCGGACGGGGTGGGGCAATCAGCCCCAGCATTTT. It specifies CASSRTGWGNQPQHF.

This clone was seen a few times. This chain joins TRBV19 and TRBJ1-5, with D perhaps matching TRBD1 (6 bases). The CDR3 runs to 15 residues. V was clipped by 4 bases and J by 5 bases, with 15 bases between them. CDR1 is LNHDA and CDR2 is SQIVND in the germline V gene (reference sequence). CDR3 region: CASSTHLGGYQPQHF. The CDR3 DNA reads TGTGCCAGTAGTACCCATCTGGGGGGCTATCAGCCCCAGCATTTT.

The chain uses TRBV28 and TRBJ2-2; the match to TRBD2 covers 8 bases. The germline V gene encodes CDR1 MDHEN and CDR2 SYDVKM. The CDR3 spans 14 residues. Losses at the gene ends were 4 bases for V and 5 bases for J; bases not matched to a gene: 3. Here the CDR3 DNA reads TGTGCCAGCAGTTCGGGGGGGCGGACCGGGGAGCTGTTTTTT. This encodes CASSSGGRTGELFF.

The V gene is TRBV28, the J gene TRBJ2-5, with TRBD1 matching 10 bases. This CDR3 has 15 amino acids. Germline trimming cut 5 bases from V and 6 bases from J; bases unmatched to any gene: 9. CDR1 and CDR2 from the germline V gene are MDHEN and SYDVKM. This CDR3 is CASSPRTGGLKTQYF. The CDR3 DNA reads TGTGCCAGCAGTCCTCGGACAGGGGGGTTAAAGACCCAGTACTTC. Combining the CDR3 with reference TRBV28 and TRBJ2-5 gives the whole variable domain DVKVTQSSRYLVKRTGEKVFLECVQDMDHENMFWYRQDPGLGLRLIYFSYDVKMKEKGDIPEGYSVSREKKERFSLILESASTNQTSMYLCASSPRTGGLKTQYFGPGTRLLVL.

The rearrangement uses TRBV4-1 and TRBJ2-2; 10 bases agree with TRBD1. Per germline, CDR1 MGHRA and CDR2 YSYEKL. The V segment lost 3 bases and the J segment 5 bases; nucleotides outside the gene matches: 9. This CDR3 has 17 amino acids. The CDR3 sequence is CASSHKPGQGITGELFF. As DNA, the CDR3 is TGCGCCAGCAGCCATAAACCGGGACAGGGGATTACCGGGGAGCTGTTTTTT.